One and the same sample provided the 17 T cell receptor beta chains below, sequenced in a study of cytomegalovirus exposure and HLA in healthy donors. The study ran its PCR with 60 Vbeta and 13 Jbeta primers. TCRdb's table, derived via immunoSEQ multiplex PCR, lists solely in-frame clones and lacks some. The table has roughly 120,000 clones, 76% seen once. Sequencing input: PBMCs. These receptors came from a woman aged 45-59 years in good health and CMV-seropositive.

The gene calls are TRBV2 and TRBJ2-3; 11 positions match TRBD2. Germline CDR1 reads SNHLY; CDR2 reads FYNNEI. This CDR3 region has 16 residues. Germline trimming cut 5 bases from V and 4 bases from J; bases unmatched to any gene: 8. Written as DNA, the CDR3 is TGTGCCAGCAGTCCACGGACTAGCGGGCTCTCAGATACGCAGTATTTT. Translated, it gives CASSPRTSGLSDTQYF.

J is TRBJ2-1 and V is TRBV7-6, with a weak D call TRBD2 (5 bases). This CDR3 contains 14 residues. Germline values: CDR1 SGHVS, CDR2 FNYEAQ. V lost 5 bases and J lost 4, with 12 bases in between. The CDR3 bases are TGTGCCAGCAGCGAAGCGGCTTTTTACAATGAGCAGTTCTTC. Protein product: CASSEAAFYNEQFF.

CDR3 amino acids: CASSMGGAQPSYEQYF. The CDR3 DNA is TGTGCCAGCAGCATGGGGGGGGCGCAACCCTCCTACGAGCAGTACTTC. The chain links TRBV9 to TRBJ2-7, with D tentatively TRBD2 (7 bases). V was clipped by 4 bases and J by 0 bases, with 17 bases between them. This CDR3 has 16 amino acids. CDR1 is SGDLS, CDR2 YYNGEE, per germline. Using reference TRBV9 and TRBJ2-7 for the parts outside the CDR3, the full variable domain is DSGVTQTPKHLITATGQRVTLRCSPRSGDLSVYWYQQSLDQGLQFLIQYYNGEERAKGNILERFSAQQFPDLHSELNLSSLELGDSALYFCASSMGGAQPSYEQYFGPGTRLTVT.

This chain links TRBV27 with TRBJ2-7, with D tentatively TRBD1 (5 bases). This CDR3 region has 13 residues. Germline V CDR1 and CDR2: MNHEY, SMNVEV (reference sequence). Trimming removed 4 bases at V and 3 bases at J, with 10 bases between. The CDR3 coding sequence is TGTGCCAGCAGTTGGGGCCCTGGCTACGAGCAGTACTTC. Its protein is CASSWGPGYEQYF.

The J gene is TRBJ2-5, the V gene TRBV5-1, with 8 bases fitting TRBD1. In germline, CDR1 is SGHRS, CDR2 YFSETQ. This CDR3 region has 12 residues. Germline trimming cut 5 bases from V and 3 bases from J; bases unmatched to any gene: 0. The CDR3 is CASRQGEETQYF. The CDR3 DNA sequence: TGCGCCAGCAGACAGGGGGAAGAGACCCAGTACTTC.

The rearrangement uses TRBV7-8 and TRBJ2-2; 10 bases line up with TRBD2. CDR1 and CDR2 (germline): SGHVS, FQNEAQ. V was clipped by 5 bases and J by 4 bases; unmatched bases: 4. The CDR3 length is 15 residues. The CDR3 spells CASSGGLAATGELFF. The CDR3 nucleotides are TGTGCCAGCAGCGGAGGACTAGCGGCCACCGGGGAGCTGTTTTTT.

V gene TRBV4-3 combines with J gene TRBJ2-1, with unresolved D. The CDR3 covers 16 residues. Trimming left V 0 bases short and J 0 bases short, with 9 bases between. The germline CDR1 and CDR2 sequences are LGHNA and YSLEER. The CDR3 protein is CASSQDGGSSYNEQFF. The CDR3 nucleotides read TGCGCCAGCAGCCAAGATGGCGGAAGCTCCTACAATGAGCAGTTCTTC.

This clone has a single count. In nucleotides, the CDR3 is TGTGCCAGCAGCGTAGGGGGGGTGGGAGATACGCAGTATTTT. This sequence encodes CASSVGGVGDTQYF. The J gene is TRBJ2-3, the V gene TRBV9; TRBD2 might be the D (6 bases). CDR3 size: 14 residues. Trimming took off 0 bases at V and 5 bases at J, with 10 bases between the two ends. CDR1 SGDLS and CDR2 YYNGEE come from the germline V gene.

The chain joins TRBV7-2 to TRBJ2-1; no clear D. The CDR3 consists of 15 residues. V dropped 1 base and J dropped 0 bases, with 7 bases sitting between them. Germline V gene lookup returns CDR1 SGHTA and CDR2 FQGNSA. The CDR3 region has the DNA TGTGCCAGCAGCTTAGACTTCGCCTCCTACAATGAGCAGTTCTTC. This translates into CASSLDFASYNEQFF.

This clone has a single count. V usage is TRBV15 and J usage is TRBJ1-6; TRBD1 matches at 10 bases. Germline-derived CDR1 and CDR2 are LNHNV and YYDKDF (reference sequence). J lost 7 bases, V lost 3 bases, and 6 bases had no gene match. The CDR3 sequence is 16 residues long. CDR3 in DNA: TGTGCCACCAGCAGCTCCCCGGACAGGGGGAATTCACCCCTCCACTTT. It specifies CATSSSPDRGNSPLHF.

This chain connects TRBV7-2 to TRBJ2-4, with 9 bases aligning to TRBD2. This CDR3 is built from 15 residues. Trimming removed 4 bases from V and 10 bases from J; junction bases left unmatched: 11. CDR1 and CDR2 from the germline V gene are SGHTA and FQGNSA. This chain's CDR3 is CASSSGGERGAIQYF. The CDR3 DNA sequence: TGTGCCAGCAGCTCCGGTGGGGAGCGGGGGGCTATTCAGTACTTC.

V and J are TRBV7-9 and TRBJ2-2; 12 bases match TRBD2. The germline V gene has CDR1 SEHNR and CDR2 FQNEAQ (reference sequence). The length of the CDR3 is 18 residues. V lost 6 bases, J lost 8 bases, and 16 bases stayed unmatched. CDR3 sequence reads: CASSLPPRLAGVKGELFF. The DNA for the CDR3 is TGTGCCAGCAGTTTACCCCCCCGACTAGCGGGAGTGAAGGGGGAGCTGTTTTTT.

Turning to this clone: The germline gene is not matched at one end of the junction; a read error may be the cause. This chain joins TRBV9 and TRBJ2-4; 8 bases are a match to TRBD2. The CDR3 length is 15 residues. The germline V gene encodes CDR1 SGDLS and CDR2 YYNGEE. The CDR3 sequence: CASSFSAGVKNSQYF. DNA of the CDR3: TGTGCCAGCAGCTTCTCAGCGGGGGTCAAAAACAGTCAGTACTTC.

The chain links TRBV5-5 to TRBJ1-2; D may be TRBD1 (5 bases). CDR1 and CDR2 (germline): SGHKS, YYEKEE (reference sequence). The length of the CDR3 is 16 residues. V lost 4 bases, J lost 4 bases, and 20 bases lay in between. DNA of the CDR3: TGTGCCAGCAGCCAAGTCGGGACGGTGGGAGGCTATGGCTACACCTTC. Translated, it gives CASSQVGTVGGYGYTF. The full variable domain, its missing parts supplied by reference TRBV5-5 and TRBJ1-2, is DAGVTQSPTHLIKTRGQQVTLRCSPISGHKSVSWYQQVLGQGPQFIFQYYEKEERGRGNFPDRFSARQFPNYSSELNVNALLLGDSALYLCASSQVGTVGGYGYTFGSGTRLTVV.

The CDR3 DNA reads as TGTGCCAGCAGCTTCAACAGCGGGGGCTACAATGAGCAGTTCTTC. This encodes CASSFNSGGYNEQFF. The V and J genes are TRBV7-3 and TRBJ2-1; TRBD2 agrees at 8 bases. The junction had 4 bases not matched to a gene; V was cut back by 3 bases and J by 3 bases. This CDR3 is built from 15 residues. CDR1 SGHTA and CDR2 FQGTGA come from the germline V gene.

This chain's CDR3 is CASSLGTGENTEAFF. For the CDR3, the DNA is TGTGCCAGCAGCTTAGGCACAGGGGAGAACACTGAAGCTTTCTTT. The rearrangement links TRBV13 to TRBJ1-1; the match to TRBD1 covers 7 bases. The CDR3 sequence is 15 residues long. V dropped 0 bases and J dropped 1; count of bases not matched to a gene: 2. From germline, CDR1 is PRHDT and CDR2 FYEKMQ (reference sequence). Supplemented by reference TRBV13 and TRBJ1-1, the full variable domain reads AAGVIQSPRHLIKEKRETATLKCYPIPRHDTVYWYQQGPGQDPQFLISFYEKMQSDKGSIPDRFSAQQFSDYHSELNMSSLELGDSALYFCASSLGTGENTEAFFGQGTRLTVV.

CDR3 coding DNA: TGTGCCAGCAGCGTAAGTCAGGGAATAGGGGGCTACACCTTC. This gives the protein CASSVSQGIGGYTF. The chain has TRBV9 and TRBJ1-2; D might be TRBD1 (5 bases). The germline V gene encodes CDR1 SGDLS and CDR2 YYNGEE. V dropped 1 base and J dropped 8 bases, with 15 bases sitting between them. The CDR3 consists of 14 residues.